This T cell receptor beta chain was identified in a study of regulatory T cells in long-lasting Graves disease. In the study overall: Graves' patients, diagnosed recently, had received antithyroid drugs under 3 months. General study results and limits: Persistent Graves' patients showed less TCR diversity than newly diagnosed ones. When disease was persistent, TRBV28, TRBJ1-2 and TRBJ2-5 were the favored segments.

As to time point: newly diagnosed GD, antithyroid drugs for less than 3 months. PBMC RNA served as the TCR library source. Trimming took 5 bases from V and 2 from J; bases not matched to a gene: 5. The CDR3 is 16 residues long. Researchers made TCR beta libraries by using iRepertoire HTBI primers and running Arm-PCR on CDR3 regions. MiXCR, run by TCRdb on the multiplex PCR reads, gives a single entry per CDR3 protein. The sample lists some 490,000 distinct CDR3 sequences; 12% were seen once. This clonotype was counted only a few times. Antigen unknown. These records were also assigned to another study, of T cells in Graves' hyperthyroidism and ophthalmopathy.

Source: peripheral blood mononuclear cells (PBMCs), taken at new diagnosis, from a patient treated with antithyroid drugs. The chain joins TRBV12-3 or TRBV12-4 to TRBJ2-1; the match to TRBD2 covers 11 bases. This clonotype was obtained from a woman in her twenties or thirties with Graves disease. CDR3 residues: CASSPPGLAAYNEQFF. The CDR3 coding sequence is TGTGCCAGCAGTCCCCCGGGACTAGCGGCCTACAATGAGCAGTTCTTC.